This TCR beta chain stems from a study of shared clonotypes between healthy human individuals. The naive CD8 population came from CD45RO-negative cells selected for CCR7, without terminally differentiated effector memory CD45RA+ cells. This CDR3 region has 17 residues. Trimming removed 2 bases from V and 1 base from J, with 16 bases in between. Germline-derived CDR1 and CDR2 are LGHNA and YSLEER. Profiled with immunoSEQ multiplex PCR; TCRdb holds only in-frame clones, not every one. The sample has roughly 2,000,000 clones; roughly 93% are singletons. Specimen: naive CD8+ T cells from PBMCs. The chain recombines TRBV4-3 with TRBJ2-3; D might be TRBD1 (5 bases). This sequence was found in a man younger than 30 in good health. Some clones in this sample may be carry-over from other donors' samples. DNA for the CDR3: TGCGCCAGCAGCCAATTACAGGCCTTATCGGGCACAGATACGCAGTATTTT. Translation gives CASSQLQALSGTDTQYF.